Given below is one T cell receptor (beta chain) in context. The source of the sample is a study of blood T cell repertoires in COVID-19. As for the study in general: Acute and convalescent COVID-19 samples came from the United States, Italy and Spain.

Assay used: immunoSEQ multiplex PCR; TCRdb lists only in-frame clones, some missing. The sample lists about 110,000 clones, 70% to 90% seen once, with about 20% in the top ten. The CDR3 totals 13 residues. Germline loops: CDR1 MGHDK, CDR2 SYGVNS. V gave up 5 bases and J gave up 8 bases, with 12 bases separating them. Sequencing was done on a sample of peripheral blood. This sequence originates from a woman aged 55-70 years with acute or convalescent COVID-19. The V call is TRBV25-1, the J call TRBJ1-4; D remains unclear. CDR3 sequence (DNA): TGTGCCAGCAGTTATCGGGTGAAGGAAAAACTGTTTTTT. Translation gives CASSYRVKEKLFF.